The 30 T cell receptor beta chains listed next were all sequenced from one sample in a study of cytomegalovirus exposure and HLA in healthy donors. PCR used 60 Vbeta primers and 13 Jbeta primers. Clones were read by immunoSEQ multiplex PCR, and TCRdb kept only the in-frame ones, dropping some. Among about 100,000 clones listed, roughly 75% were seen once. The sequencing input was PBMCs. These receptors were obtained from a male donor in good health and CMV-seropositive.

This rearrangement joins TRBV7-8 to TRBJ2-7, with D possibly TRBD2 on 5 matching bases. V was trimmed by 6 bases and J by 2 bases, leaving 17 bases between them. Germline CDR1 and CDR2: SGHVS and FQNEAQ. The CDR3 extends over 15 amino acids. CDR3 residues: CASSPTSSGTYEQYF. As DNA, the CDR3 is TGTGCCAGCAGTCCGACCTCAAGCGGAACCTACGAGCAGTACTTC.

The J gene is TRBJ1-2, the V gene TRBV6-5, with D hard to call. Looked up from germline, CDR1 is MNHEY and CDR2 is SVGAGI. V lost 6 bases to trimming and J lost 4 bases, with 15 bases between them. The length of the CDR3 is 14 residues. The CDR3 reads CASSTRGGPYGYTF. The DNA of the CDR3 is TGTGCCAGCAGCACGCGGGGAGGGCCCTATGGCTACACCTTC.

In its sample, this clone was seen a few times. This chain uses TRBV4-1 with TRBJ1-2, with no clear D. The V end was cut by 0 bases, the J end by 4 bases, with 9 bases between. CDR1 and CDR2 from the germline V gene are MGHRA and YSYEKL. This CDR3 spans 14 amino acids. The CDR3 nucleotides are TGCGCCAGCAGCCAAGATGTTCGCGGCTATGGCTACACCTTC. Protein sequence: CASSQDVRGYGYTF.

This sequence joins TRBV15 and TRBJ1-2; TRBD1 might be the D (6 bases). The CDR3 sequence is 16 residues long. The germline gives CDR1 LNHNV, CDR2 YYDKDF (reference sequence). V was cut by 1 base and J by 3 bases, with 15 bases left in between. The CDR3 sequence is CATSRARQDLYYGYTF. DNA for the CDR3: TGTGCCACCAGCAGAGCAAGACAGGACCTCTACTATGGCTACACCTTC.

This clone was seen only once. The rearrangement links TRBV6-5 to TRBJ2-7; the match to TRBD1 covers 11 bases. Germline loops: CDR1 MNHEY, CDR2 SVGAGI. The CDR3 has 15 amino acids. The junction had 7 bases not matched to a gene; V was cut back by 7 bases and J by 2 bases. In nucleotides, the CDR3 is TGTGCCAGCAACGCCCCGGGACAGGGGGCCTACGAGCAGTACTTC. Amino acids: CASNAPGQGAYEQYF.

J is TRBJ2-5 and V is TRBV15, with a tentative D call TRBD2 (6 bases). CDR1 is LNHNV and CDR2 is YYDKDF in the germline V gene (reference sequence). Trimming pared 4 bases from V and 6 bases from J, leaving 18 bases between. The CDR3 is 15 residues long. The CDR3 region is CATSTGRLASQTQYF. In nucleotides, the CDR3 is TGTGCCACCAGCACTGGAAGGCTAGCGAGCCAGACCCAGTACTTC. Complete variable domain (other parts from reference TRBV15 and TRBJ2-5): DAMVIQNPRYQVTQFGKPVTLSCSQTLNHNVMYWYQQKSSQAPKLLFHYYDKDFNNEADTPDNFQSRRPNTSFCFLDIRSPGLGDTAMYLCATSTGRLASQTQYFGPGTRLLVL.

The V and J genes are TRBV30 and TRBJ1-4; perhaps TRBD1 as D (5 bases). V lost 3 bases, J lost 6 bases, and 17 bases lay in between. CDR1 is GTSNPN and CDR2 is SVGIG in the germline V gene (reference sequence). The CDR3 consists of 15 residues. The CDR3 protein is CAWSDKTVTYEKLFF. As DNA, the CDR3 is TGTGCCTGGAGCGATAAGACAGTGACATATGAAAAACTGTTTTTT.

The genes are TRBV7-9 and TRBJ2-7; the D is unclear. Between the trimmed V and J ends, which lost 1 base and 2 bases, there was a span of 9 bases. The CDR3 is 14 amino acids. Looked up from germline, CDR1 is SEHNR and CDR2 is FQNEAQ (reference sequence). Written as DNA, the CDR3 is TGTGCCAGCAGCTTAGGGGCCAGCCCCTACGAGCAGTACTTC. This codes for CASSLGASPYEQYF.

This clone was seen a handful of times. Written as DNA, the CDR3 is TGTGCCAGCAGCCCCTTGACAGGGAGCACAGATACGCAGTATTTT. Translating gives CASSPLTGSTDTQYF. The genes are TRBV7-9 and TRBJ2-3; the match to TRBD1 covers 7 bases. This CDR3 is built from 15 residues. The V gene's germline CDR1 is SEHNR and CDR2 FQNEAQ (reference sequence). The ends lost 5 bases at V and 0 bases at J; junction bases unmatched: 5.

This clone was seen once. This sequence joins TRBV4-3 and TRBJ1-6; 8 bases line up with TRBD1. The trim removed 8 bases at V and 8 bases at J, leaving 5 bases unmatched. The CDR3 runs to 13 residues. CDR1 and CDR2 from the germline V gene are LGHNA and YSLEER. CDR3 in DNA: TGCGCCAGCGGAACAGGGGGGGATTCACCCCTCCACTTT. It yields the protein CASGTGGDSPLHF.

This sequence joins TRBV4-3 and TRBJ2-1, with a possible D match to TRBD1 (5 bases). This CDR3 contains 17 residues. Germline V gives CDR1 LGHNA, CDR2 YSLEER. V lost 0 bases to trimming and J lost 6 bases, with 18 bases between them. The DNA for the CDR3 is TGCGCCAGCAGCCAAGAGAGGAACTTGGGCAGGGTCAATGAGCAGTTCTTC. Encoded protein: CASSQERNLGRVNEQFF.

The DNA of the CDR3 is TGTGCCAGCAGTTACGGAGGACAGGGGCGGAAGACCCAGTACTTC. Its protein is CASSYGGQGRKTQYF. This chain connects TRBV28 to TRBJ2-5, with TRBD1 identical over 9 bases. The ends lost 4 bases at V and 6 bases at J; junction bases unmatched: 9. This CDR3 has 15 amino acids. CDR1 and CDR2 from the germline V gene are MDHEN and SYDVKM.

The chain carries TRBV11-2 and TRBJ2-7; 8 bases are a match to TRBD1. The CDR3 covers 15 residues. V shed 4 bases and J 2 bases; nucleotides not matched to a gene: 7. Germline CDR1 and CDR2: SGHAT and FQNNGV. CDR3 in amino acids: CASSSGQGGTYEQYF. CDR3 nucleotides: TGTGCCAGCAGCTCAGGACAGGGTGGGACCTACGAGCAGTACTTC.

This clone appeared a few times. The rearrangement joins TRBV11-2 to TRBJ2-7; 10 nucleotides agree with TRBD2. Unmatched junction bases numbered 7, after V lost 4 bases and J lost 4 bases. This CDR3 spans 15 amino acids. Looked up from germline, CDR1 is SGHAT and CDR2 is FQNNGV. CDR3 sequence (DNA): TGTGCCAGCAGCTGGCAGCGGGGGGGCGTATACGAGCAGTACTTC. It specifies CASSWQRGGVYEQYF.

The genes are TRBV4-1 and TRBJ1-4; 7 nucleotides line up with TRBD1. V lost 8 bases, J lost 6 bases, and 6 bases stayed unmatched. CDR3 size: 13 residues. Looked up from germline, CDR1 is MGHRA and CDR2 is YSYEKL. The CDR3 here is CASGAQGDEKLFF. In DNA form, the CDR3 reads TGCGCCAGCGGGGCCCAGGGGGATGAAAAACTGTTTTTT.

V is TRBV28 and J is TRBJ2-7; 9 bases fit TRBD1. V shed 5 bases, J shed 5 bases, and the junction held 10 bases outside the gene matches. The CDR3 sequence is 15 residues long. From germline, CDR1 is MDHEN and CDR2 SYDVKM. The chain's CDR3 is CASSIRTGVKDEQYF. CDR3 bases: TGTGCCAGCAGTATACGGACAGGGGTGAAGGACGAGCAGTACTTC.

This clone was detected a few times. V usage is TRBV18 and J usage is TRBJ1-1, with D possibly matching TRBD1 (6 bases). The CDR3 totals 13 residues. V was clipped by 5 bases and J by 7 bases, with 14 bases between them. CDR1 is KGHSH and CDR2 is LQKENI in the germline V gene. This CDR3 reads CASSYRERDEAFF. For the CDR3, the DNA is TGTGCCAGCTCATACAGGGAGAGGGATGAAGCTTTCTTT. The whole variable domain, remainder taken from reference TRBV18 and TRBJ1-1, is NAGVMQNPRHLVRRRGQEARLRCSPMKGHSHVYWYRQLPEEGLKFMVYLQKENIIDESGMPKERFSAEFPKEGPSILRIQQVVRGDSAAYFCASSYRERDEAFFGQGTRLTVV.

This clone has just one count. This chain uses TRBV6-5 with TRBJ1-1, with D unclear. This CDR3 spans 15 amino acids. Trimming took 1 base from V and 1 from J, leaving 10 bases between them. The germline V gene encodes CDR1 MNHEY and CDR2 SVGAGI. Here the CDR3 reads CASSYYEAANTEAFF. DNA of the CDR3: TGTGCCAGCAGTTACTACGAAGCCGCGAACACTGAAGCTTTCTTT.

The chain recombines TRBV18 with TRBJ1-6; D perhaps matches TRBD1 (5 bases). This CDR3 spans 14 amino acids. Germline-derived CDR1 and CDR2 are KGHSH and LQKENI. V lost 1 base, J lost 9 bases, and 10 bases lay in between. The CDR3 sequence is CASSPRGEASPLHF. In DNA, the CDR3 is TGTGCCAGCTCACCACGAGGGGAGGCTTCACCCCTCCACTTT.

This clone was observed once. This chain links TRBV12-5 with TRBJ2-5; 9 nucleotides match TRBD2. This CDR3 has 14 residues. CDR1 LGHNT and CDR2 FRNRAP come from the germline V gene. The CDR3 loop reads CSKGRRGGLGTQYF. The DNA of the CDR3 is TGTTCAAAGGGCCGGCGGGGGGGCCTCGGGACCCAGTACTTC. Full variable domain (rest looked up from reference TRBV12-5 and TRBJ2-5): DARVTQTPRHKVTEMGQEVTMRCQPILGHNTVFWYRQTMMQGLELLAYFRNRAPLDDSGMPKDRFSAEMPDATLATLKIQPSEPRDSAVYFCSKGRRGGLGTQYFGPGTRLLVL.

The rearrangement uses TRBV6-4 and TRBJ2-4; TRBD1 agrees at 7 bases. The germline CDR1 and CDR2 sequences are MRHNA and SNTAGT. The CDR3 has 17 residues. The V gene end was trimmed by 0 bases and the J gene end by 0 bases; junction bases not matched to a gene: 5. The CDR3 loop reads CASSDSTGRIAKNIQYF. DNA for the CDR3: TGTGCCAGCAGTGACTCGACAGGGAGAATAGCCAAAAACATTCAGTACTTC.

The chain combines TRBV2 with TRBJ1-6; a weak D match, TRBD1 (6 bases). Trimming cost V 4 bases and J 9 bases, with 16 bases left between them. This CDR3 region has 15 residues. The germline V gene has CDR1 SNHLY and CDR2 FYNNEI. The CDR3 region has the DNA TGTGCCAGCAGTGTTCGACAGGTCTTAGGTTCACCCCTCCACTTT. Protein: CASSVRQVLGSPLHF. Full variable domain (outside the CDR3, taken from reference TRBV2 and TRBJ1-6): EPEVTQTPSHQVTQMGQEVILRCVPISNHLYFYWYRQILGQKVEFLVSFYNNEISEKSEIFDDQFSVERPDGSNFTLKIRSTKLEDSAMYFCASSVRQVLGSPLHFGNGTRLTVT.

This sequence joins TRBV6-1 and TRBJ1-3, with D unclear. Germline-derived CDR1 and CDR2 are MNHNS and SASEGT. Trimming took 7 bases from V and 3 from J, leaving 13 bases between them. The CDR3 sequence is 14 residues long. The CDR3 DNA sequence: TGTGCCAGCACCGAGGCGGTATATGGAAACACCATATATTTT. The encoded protein is CASTEAVYGNTIYF.

The chain couples TRBV11-3 to TRBJ2-7, with TRBD2 identical over 14 bases. The CDR3 totals 14 residues. Germline V lookup: CDR1 SGHNT, CDR2 YENEEA. V lost 6 bases, J lost 4 bases, and 2 bases stayed unmatched. CDR3 DNA: TGTGCCAGCAGTCGGACTAGCGGGGGGTACGAGCAGTACTTC. It encodes CASSRTSGGYEQYF.

This clone appeared a few times. The rearrangement uses TRBV19 and TRBJ2-7, with a weak D call TRBD2 (6 bases). V dropped 6 bases and J dropped 3 bases, with 9 bases sitting between them. The germline V gene has CDR1 LNHDA and CDR2 SQIVND (reference sequence). CDR3 length: 12 residues. The DNA of the CDR3 is TGTGCCAGTAGGGGGGGATACTACGAGCAGTACTTC. Translated, it gives CASRGGYYEQYF.

The CDR3 DNA sequence: TGCGCCAGCAGCCTGAGTCTCCGCGGTACGCAGTATTTT. It yields the protein CASSLSLRGTQYF. The chain recombines TRBV4-3 with TRBJ2-3; D is uncertain. The CDR3 totals 13 residues. V was trimmed by 4 bases and J by 8 bases, leaving 13 bases between them. Germline CDR1 LGHNA, CDR2 YSLEER.

The J gene is TRBJ2-1, the V gene TRBV6-6; possible D gene TRBD2, 6 bases. Deletions cut 4 bases from V and 9 bases from J, with 7 bases between. The germline gives CDR1 MNHNY, CDR2 SVGAGI (reference sequence). The CDR3 runs 11 residues. The CDR3 DNA reads as TGTGCCAGCAGTTCCGGGGGTGAGCAGTTCTTC. It is translated as CASSSGGEQFF.

The chain couples TRBV15 to TRBJ1-1; 9 bases align to TRBD1. Trimming removed 3 bases from V and 3 bases from J; junction bases left unmatched: 8. Per the germline V gene, CDR1 is LNHNV and CDR2 is YYDKDF (reference sequence). CDR3 length: 16 residues. The DNA for the CDR3 is TGTGCCACCAGCAGGGGAAGGGGACAGGGACACACTGAAGCTTTCTTT. Its protein is CATSRGRGQGHTEAFF. The whole variable domain, filled in from reference TRBV15 and TRBJ1-1, reads DAMVIQNPRYQVTQFGKPVTLSCSQTLNHNVMYWYQQKSSQAPKLLFHYYDKDFNNEADTPDNFQSRRPNTSFCFLDIRSPGLGDTAMYLCATSRGRGQGHTEAFFGQGTRLTVV.

V is TRBV27 and J is TRBJ2-1; 11 bases match TRBD2. Germline V gene lookup returns CDR1 MNHEY and CDR2 SMNVEV (reference sequence). This CDR3 comprises 16 residues. V gave up 4 bases and J gave up 8 bases; unmatched junction bases: 10. In DNA, the CDR3 is TGTGCCAGCAGTTCAATAGCGGGGGGGCTCGGGTATGAGCAGTTCTTC. It specifies CASSSIAGGLGYEQFF.

The rearrangement links TRBV7-8 to TRBJ2-7, with 10 bases aligning to TRBD2. CDR3 length equals 18 residues. V lost 6 bases and J lost 4; bases outside the gene matches: 18. Germline CDR1 reads SGHVS; CDR2 reads FQNEAQ. The CDR3 reads CASSSGGWLSGGGYEQYF. The CDR3, as DNA: TGTGCCAGCAGTTCGGGCGGTTGGCTCAGCGGGGGGGGTTACGAGCAGTACTTC.